These 20 T cell receptor beta chains share one sample of origin, sequenced in a study of cytomegalovirus exposure and HLA in healthy donors. Primers included in the PCR were 60 Vbeta and 13 Jbeta primers. Measured with immunoSEQ multiplex PCR; TCRdb has only the in-frame clones, and not every one. The profile shows just over 200,000 clones, approximately 79% of them singletons. Sequenced sample: PBMCs. Source of these receptors: a man in his forties or fifties in good health and CMV-seronegative.

The genes are TRBV28 and TRBJ2-5, with TRBD2 identical over 11 bases. This CDR3 comprises 16 residues. J was trimmed by 4 bases and V by 2 bases; bases with no gene match: 6. Germline-derived CDR1 and CDR2 are MDHEN and SYDVKM. The CDR3 region has the DNA TGTGCCAGCAGTTTAGCCCTAGCGGGAGGATTAGAGACCCAGTACTTC. Its protein is CASSLALAGGLETQYF.

The chain employs TRBV7-8 and TRBJ1-5; the match to TRBD1 covers 8 bases. The CDR3 covers 15 residues. Trimming cost V 5 bases and J 5 bases; bases outside gene matches: 8. The V gene's germline CDR1 is SGHVS and CDR2 FQNEAQ. CDR3 region: CASSLGQGTDQPQHF. The CDR3 bases are TGTGCCAGCAGCCTCGGACAGGGTACGGATCAGCCCCAGCATTTT. The entire variable domain, with the rest obtained from reference TRBV7-8 and TRBJ1-5, is as follows: GAGVSQSPRYKVAKRGQDVALRCDPISGHVSLFWYQQALGQGPEFLTYFQNEAQLDKSGLPSDRFFAERPEGSVSTLKIQRTQQEDSAVYLCASSLGQGTDQPQHFGDGTRLSIL.

The chain is built from TRBV28 and TRBJ2-7; TRBD2 matches at 8 bases. CDR1 MDHEN and CDR2 SYDVKM come from the germline V gene. V shed 4 bases and J 0 bases; nucleotides not matched to a gene: 5. This CDR3 has 15 residues. CDR3 sequence (DNA): TGTGCCAGCAGTTCAGCGGGGGCCAACTCCTACGAGCAGTACTTC. This translates into CASSSAGANSYEQYF.

The chain combines TRBV6-1 with TRBJ1-5; D call uncertain. CDR1 is MNHNS and CDR2 is SASEGT in the germline V gene. The germline V and J ends were trimmed by 8 bases and 1 base, with 6 bases remaining between them. The CDR3 consists of 12 residues. CDR3 sequence reads: CASSVSNQPQHF. CDR3 coding DNA: TGTGCCAGCTCGGTCAGCAATCAGCCCCAGCATTTT.

About this clone: Germline and junction disagree at one end, which may indicate a read error. This chain links TRBV12-5 with TRBJ2-1; tentative D call: TRBD2 (5 bases). The CDR3 length is 12 residues. Per germline, CDR1 LGHNT and CDR2 FRNRAP. The CDR3 loop reads CASGLGTQDGVF. The CDR3 nucleotides read TGTGCTAGTGGTTTGGGAACTCAAGACGGGGTCTTC.

The V and J genes are TRBV27 and TRBJ1-1; weak D call: TRBD1 (5 bases). Per the germline V gene, CDR1 is MNHEY and CDR2 is SMNVEV (reference sequence). This CDR3 region has 13 residues. V was cut by 3 bases and J by 6 bases, with 11 bases left in between. CDR3 sequence: CASSFRTSAEAFF. The CDR3 nucleotides read TGTGCCAGCAGTTTTCGGACAAGCGCTGAAGCTTTCTTT.

The chain combines TRBV27 with TRBJ2-5, with 10 bases fitting TRBD1. The CDR3 is 20 residues long. CDR1 and CDR2 (germline): MNHEY, SMNVEV (reference sequence). Trimming removed 6 bases from V and 3 bases from J; junction bases left unmatched: 22. In nucleotides, the CDR3 is TGTGCCAGCAGATCCTTTGGGACAGGGGACTATACAATCGTAAAAGAGACCCAGTACTTC. This encodes CASRSFGTGDYTIVKETQYF.

This chain links TRBV5-1 with TRBJ2-2; tentatively, D is TRBD1 (5 bases). V dropped 1 base and J dropped 0 bases, with 10 bases sitting between them. The germline V gene has CDR1 SGHRS and CDR2 YFSETQ. CDR3 length equals 16 residues. For the CDR3, the DNA is TGCGCCAGCAGCTTGACAGGATCCGCGAACACCGGGGAGCTGTTTTTT. Residues: CASSLTGSANTGELFF. The full variable domain, with the rest looked up from reference TRBV5-1 and TRBJ2-2, is KAGVTQTPRYLIKTRGQQVTLSCSPISGHRSVSWYQQTPGQGLQFLFEYFSETQRNKGNFPGRFSGRQFSNSRSEMNVSTLELGDSALYLCASSLTGSANTGELFFGEGSRLTVL.

CDR3 residues: CASSRGGLTYEQYF. The CDR3, as DNA: TGTGCCAGCAGTCGAGGCGGGCTAACCTACGAGCAGTACTTC. This chain uses TRBV27 with TRBJ2-5; D possibly corresponds to TRBD2 (5 bases). TRBJ2-7 explains the end of the DNA better; the J call may be wrong. This CDR3 has 14 residues. Per germline, CDR1 MNHEY and CDR2 SMNVEV (reference sequence).

The V call is TRBV27, the J call TRBJ1-1; 7 nucleotides match TRBD1. There are 14 residues in the CDR3. With V trimmed by 5 bases and J by 2 bases, 5 bases remained unmatched. The V gene's germline CDR1 is MNHEY and CDR2 SMNVEV (reference sequence). The CDR3 loop reads CASSQGQYNTEAFF. The CDR3 DNA follows: TGTGCCAGCAGTCAGGGACAGTATAACACTGAAGCTTTCTTT.

The chain links TRBV28 to TRBJ2-5; 7 bases match TRBD1. V lost 6 bases to trimming and J lost 5 bases; unmatched junction nucleotides: 12. Germline CDR1 reads MDHEN; CDR2 reads SYDVKM. This CDR3 is 15 amino acids long. CDR3 sequence reads: CASSPEEGARETQYF. DNA of the CDR3: TGTGCCAGCAGCCCAGAAGAGGGGGCGAGGGAGACCCAGTACTTC. The variable domain in full, completed from reference TRBV28 and TRBJ2-5, reads DVKVTQSSRYLVKRTGEKVFLECVQDMDHENMFWYRQDPGLGLRLIYFSYDVKMKEKGDIPEGYSVSREKKERFSLILESASTNQTSMYLCASSPEEGARETQYFGPGTRLLVL.

This clone was detected a few times. Compared with germline, one end of the junction differs, possibly owing to a read error. V and J are TRBV20-1 and TRBJ1-5; maybe TRBD1 (5 bases). Germline V gene data show CDR1 as DFQATT and CDR2 as SNEGSKA (reference sequence). CDR3 size: 10 residues. The CDR3 here is CSAGRDRGYF. CDR3 nucleotide sequence: TGCAGTGCTGGGAGGGACCGCGGGTATTTT.

This sequence joins TRBV2 and TRBJ2-7; 11 bases are shared with TRBD2. CDR3 size: 15 residues. Germline CDR1 is SNHLY and CDR2 is FYNNEI. J lost 2 bases, V lost 6 bases, and 6 bases had no gene match. DNA for the CDR3: TGTGCCAGCAGCACTCCGGGACTAGCGGCCTACGAGCAGTACTTC. Translating it yields CASSTPGLAAYEQYF.

V is TRBV28 and J is TRBJ2-7; 7 positions agree with TRBD1. The ends lost 5 bases at V and 4 bases at J; junction bases unmatched: 5. The CDR3 runs 13 residues. Germline V CDR1 and CDR2: MDHEN, SYDVKM. The CDR3 sequence: CASSPRQGYEQYF. The CDR3 DNA follows: TGTGCCAGCAGTCCTAGACAGGGTTACGAGCAGTACTTC.

The chain carries TRBV19 and TRBJ2-3, with 7 nucleotides matching TRBD2. In germline, CDR1 is LNHDA, CDR2 SQIVND (reference sequence). V was clipped by 7 bases and J by 5 bases; unmatched bases: 6. The CDR3 runs to 13 residues. The CDR3 DNA sequence: TGTGCCAGTAAGACCCGGGGGGAAGATACGCAGTATTTT. Protein: CASKTRGEDTQYF.

This chain joins TRBV18 and TRBJ2-2, with D perhaps TRBD2 (6 bases). CDR1 is KGHSH, CDR2 LQKENI, per germline. The CDR3 contains 17 residues. The V end lost 3 bases, the J end lost 0 bases, and 14 bases lay between the germline ends. CDR3 sequence reads: CASSPPGRGSNTGELFF. In DNA form, the CDR3 reads TGTGCCAGCTCACCCCCCGGGCGGGGCTCGAACACCGGGGAGCTGTTTTTT.

This clone appeared a few times. The genes are TRBV27 and TRBJ2-1, with 9 positions matching TRBD2. The J segment lost 5 bases and the V segment lost 5 bases, leaving 10 bases of the junction unmatched. Germline V CDR1 and CDR2: MNHEY, SMNVEV (reference sequence). The CDR3 contains 16 residues. As DNA, the CDR3 is TGTGCCAGCAGTCCCCTAGGGGGGACTAGCAACAATGAGCAGTTCTTC. Translation gives CASSPLGGTSNNEQFF.

J is TRBJ2-1 and V is TRBV5-6; D possibly corresponds to TRBD1 (6 bases). The CDR3 contains 16 residues. The V end was cut by 2 bases, the J end by 5 bases, with 17 bases between. Germline loops: CDR1 SGHDT, CDR2 YYEEEE. The CDR3 sequence: CASSFDFRGRNNEQFF. In nucleotides, the CDR3 is TGTGCCAGCAGCTTTGACTTCAGGGGTCGGAACAATGAGCAGTTCTTC.

The chain uses TRBV15 and TRBJ2-1; 7 bases are a match to TRBD2. The CDR3 is 15 amino acids. V trimming: 8 bases; J trimming: 0 bases; junction bases outside the gene matches: 7. Germline CDR1 and CDR2: LNHNV and YYDKDF (reference sequence). The DNA of the CDR3 is TGTGCCACCCGTAGCGGGTCGTACTCCTACAATGAGCAGTTCTTC. This translates into CATRSGSYSYNEQFF.

This clone has only one observation. The chain couples TRBV5-4 to TRBJ2-5; the D gene is possibly TRBD2 (6 bases). The length of the CDR3 is 16 residues. Looked up from germline, CDR1 is SGHNT and CDR2 is YYREEE (reference sequence). The ends were cut back, 4 bases at V and 2 bases at J, with 18 bases in the middle. This chain's CDR3 is CASSRFGAGFQETQYF. The CDR3 DNA reads TGTGCCAGCAGCCGGTTCGGAGCGGGCTTTCAAGAGACCCAGTACTTC.